Each of the 2 T cell receptor beta chains below was sequenced from the same sample in a study of T cell clones after liver transplantation (dated by TCRdb to between 2018 and 2020). Receptors were amplified or captured by the immunoSEQ multiplex PCR assay. In TCRdb, the immuneACCESS table is reduced to in-frame sequences with V and J assigned. These tables do not hold every clone; where another copy was compared, an unresolved V gene accounts for under half, and the others remain unexplained. For this sample the table gives fewer than 65,000 clones, of which approximately 87% were detected only once. Together, the top ten hold approximately 15% of the sample. Material: CD8+ T cells from blood, obtained 12 months after liver transplant. These receptor sequences come from a human patient who received a liver transplant. After transplantation, some T cells may belong to the graft donor instead of the recipient.

The rearrangement joins TRBV28 to TRBJ1-2, with D unresolved. Trimming left V 6 bases short and J 3 bases short, with 11 bases between. This CDR3 contains 13 residues. CDR1 and CDR2 (germline): MDHEN, SYDVKM. The CDR3 loop reads CASRPGRDYGYTF. The DNA for the CDR3 is TGTGCCAGCAGACCCGGACGGGACTATGGCTACACCTTC.

The V gene is TRBV5-1, the J gene TRBJ1-3; TRBD1 aligns across 8 bases. Germline V lookup: CDR1 SGHRS, CDR2 YFSETQ. V shed 3 bases and J 0 bases; nucleotides not matched to a gene: 8. This CDR3 is built from 17 residues. The CDR3 region has the DNA TGCGCCAGCAGCTGGGAGACAGGGGCCCCCTCTGGAAACACCATATATTTT. Encoded protein: CASSWETGAPSGNTIYF.